The next 24 T cell receptor beta chains were all read from a single sample in a study of human T cells and chemical hapten exposure. Time point noted: patch test 3, about 24 weeks after DPC sensitization. As to treatment: therapeutic diphenylcyclopropenone sensitization with weekly scalp DPC. TCRdb re-derived calls from the RACE reads in MiXCR, one entry per CDR3 protein. The sample has about 200,000 distinct CDR3 sequences, approximately 24% seen once. The sample was whole blood, taken in connection with sensitization to the hapten diphenylcyclopropenone (DPC). The receptors derive from a middle-aged woman with alopecia areata. Some clones in this sample may be carry-over from other donors' samples.

The V and J genes are TRBV20-1 and TRBJ2-7; the D call may be TRBD1 or TRBD2 (6 bases each). The CDR3 sequence is 12 residues long. Germline CDR1 is DFQATT and CDR2 is SNEGSKA (reference sequence). In DNA form, the CDR3 reads TGCAGCGCTCCGGTGTGGGGGGCCGAGCAGTACTTC. It encodes CSAPVWGAEQYF.

This clonotype was detected only once. The genes are TRBV21-1 and TRBJ2-1; the D call of TRBD2 is as the table states it, not checked on the DNA. TRBV21-1 is a pseudogene. The CDR3 is made up of 22 amino acids. The CDR3 spells CASSKIPTGTSGLNLTYNEQFF. The CDR3 region has the DNA TGTGCCAGCAGCAAAATCCCTACCGGGACTAGCGGGTTAAACTTAACCTACAATGAGCAGTTCTTC.

The genes are TRBV12-3 or TRBV12-4 and TRBJ2-7; a possible D gene is TRBD1 (7 bases). V lost 1 base to trimming and J lost 2 bases, with 12 bases between them. CDR3 length: 15 amino acids. As DNA, the CDR3 is TGTGCCAGCAGTTTAGGGGGCAGGGGGGCCTACGAGCAGTACTTC. Amino acids: CASSLGGRGAYEQYF.

The chain has TRBV6-1 and TRBJ2-3, with 15 bases matching TRBD2. V lost 4 bases and J lost 6; bases outside the gene matches: 2. The length of the CDR3 is 15 residues. Germline V gives CDR1 MNHNS, CDR2 SASEGT. The CDR3 nucleotides read TGTGCCAGCAGTGGGGGGACTAGCGGGAGGGATACGCAGTATTTT. Encoded protein: CASSGGTSGRDTQYF.

The table lists this clonotype with many counts. The J gene is TRBJ2-3, the V gene TRBV20-1; 9 bases match TRBD2. The CDR3 loop spans 16 amino acids. V shed 5 bases, J shed 0 bases, and the junction held 9 bases outside the gene matches. Germline lookup yields CDR1 DFQATT and CDR2 SNEGSKA (reference sequence). The CDR3 loop reads CSASGTSRISTDTQYF. DNA for the CDR3: TGCAGTGCTTCCGGGACTAGCAGGATTAGCACAGATACGCAGTATTTT.

This clonotype was seen a few times. The CDR3 nucleotides read TGTGCCAGCAGTTACCGGGACCGGAATTCACCCCTCCACTTT. Encoded protein: CASSYRDRNSPLHF. The V and J genes are TRBV6-6 and TRBJ1-6, with a tentative D call TRBD1 (5 bases). Per the germline V gene, CDR1 is MNHNY and CDR2 is SVGAGI (reference sequence). The length of the CDR3 is 14 residues. Trimming left V 2 bases short and J 7 bases short, with 9 bases between.

The sample holds a few counts of this clonotype. The chain uses TRBV20-1 and TRBJ1-6; unclear D gene. The germline V gene encodes CDR1 DFQATT and CDR2 SNEGSKA (reference sequence). V lost 6 bases, J lost 9 bases, and 12 bases lay in between. There are 12 residues in the CDR3. CDR3 in DNA: TGCAGTGCCCAAGCCTCCGCTTCACCCCTCCACTTT. Translation: CSAQASASPLHF.

The chain has TRBV7-3 and TRBJ2-1; D might be TRBD2 (5 bases). CDR1 is SGHTA, CDR2 FQGTGA, per germline. With 5 bases removed from V and 6 bases from J, the gap between germline ends came to 23 bases. The length of the CDR3 is 17 residues. DNA of the CDR3: TGTGCCAGCAGCCTCCGGGGAGAGCCAAAGGGAATCAATGAGCAGTTCTTC. This sequence encodes CASSLRGEPKGINEQFF.

This clonotype was detected only a few times. The chain has TRBV6-2 or TRBV6-3 and TRBJ2-1, with 7 bases fitting TRBD1. Germline V lookup: CDR1 MNHEY, CDR2 SVGEGT. This CDR3 has 17 amino acids. V dropped 5 bases and J dropped 5; count of bases not matched to a gene: 15. In DNA form, the CDR3 reads TGTGCCAGCAGTGACCGACAGGGACCCCTGGGCAACAATGAGCAGTTCTTC. Translation: CASSDRQGPLGNNEQFF.

The rearrangement uses TRBV6-5 and TRBJ1-2; TRBD1 might be the D (5 bases). The length of the CDR3 is 14 residues. Germline V lookup: CDR1 MNHEY, CDR2 SVGAGI. The V end was cut by 2 bases, the J end by 3 bases, with 10 bases between. CDR3 nucleotides: TGTGCCAGCAGTTACACCAGGGCGCACTATGGCTACACCTTC. Protein sequence: CASSYTRAHYGYTF.

CDR3 nucleotide sequence: TGTGCCAGCAGTTACTTGGACGAGAACACTGAAGCTTTCTTT. Translating it yields CASSYLDENTEAFF. The chain combines TRBV12-3 or TRBV12-4 with TRBJ1-1; D is ambiguous. The CDR3 has 14 amino acids. V lost 4 bases, J lost 1 base, and 10 bases lay in between.

V gene TRBV4-1 combines with J gene TRBJ1-2; 11 bases fit TRBD1. Germline CDR1 and CDR2: MGHRA and YSYEKL. Trimming removed 4 bases from V and 2 bases from J; junction bases left unmatched: 6. This CDR3 is built from 16 residues. The CDR3 is CASSLRRDRGNYGYTF. CDR3 in DNA: TGCGCCAGCAGCCTTCGAAGGGACAGGGGGAACTATGGCTACACCTTC.

The chain couples TRBV9 to TRBJ2-3, with D unresolved. Germline V gene data show CDR1 as SGDLS and CDR2 as YYNGEE. The CDR3 has 14 residues. V lost 4 bases and J 4 bases, leaving 13 bases between the germline ends. This CDR3 reads CASSPNTRPDTQYF. CDR3 bases: TGTGCCAGCAGCCCAAACACCCGCCCAGATACGCAGTATTTT.

This clonotype was seen many times. V usage is TRBV27 and J usage is TRBJ2-7, with D maybe TRBD2 (6 bases). V was cut by 2 bases and J by 0 bases, with 11 bases left in between. The CDR3 is made up of 15 amino acids. Germline CDR1 and CDR2: MNHEY and SMNVEV (reference sequence). The CDR3 DNA follows: TGTGCCAGCAGTTTAGGGGCTAGCGACTCCTACGAGCAGTACTTC. Translating it yields CASSLGASDSYEQYF.

The rearrangement joins TRBV28 to TRBJ1-2, with 8 bases that match TRBD1. The V and J ends lost 7 bases and 5 bases, in that order; junction bases with no gene match: 6. Germline CDR1 reads MDHEN; CDR2 reads SYDVKM. The CDR3 has 13 amino acids. The CDR3 DNA reads as TGTGCCAGCACCACCGGGACAGGTTATGGCTACACCTTC. Translated: CASTTGTGYGYTF.

This clonotype was observed a handful of times. The rearrangement links TRBV5-4 to TRBJ1-6; D is ambiguous. The germline V gene encodes CDR1 SGHNT and CDR2 YYREEE (reference sequence). Trimming stripped 2 bases from V and 5 bases from J, with 8 bases between. The CDR3 covers 14 residues. The CDR3 reads CASSLNPNNSPLHF. In DNA, the CDR3 is TGTGCCAGCAGCTTAAACCCTAATAATTCACCCCTCCACTTT.

This chain uses TRBV6-2 or TRBV6-3 with TRBJ1-2; D unresolved. V shed 6 bases and J shed 4 bases, with 15 bases lying between them. CDR1 and CDR2 from the germline V gene are MNHEY and SVGEGT. This CDR3 is 14 amino acids long. The DNA of the CDR3 is TGTGCCAGCAGATACCGGACTGAGACCTATGGCTACACCTTC. Protein product: CASRYRTETYGYTF.

J is TRBJ2-1 and V is TRBV28, with D possibly being TRBD1 (6 bases). Germline CDR1 MDHEN, CDR2 SYDVKM. The V gene lost 1 base and the J gene lost 3 bases, with 13 bases spanning the gap. This CDR3 has 16 residues. The CDR3 DNA is TGTGCCAGCAGTTTATCCCAGGGGCGTAGCTACAATGAGCAGTTCTTC. The encoded protein is CASSLSQGRSYNEQFF.

The chain has TRBV6-2 or TRBV6-3 and TRBJ1-4; 7 bases are a match to TRBD1. V dropped 2 bases and J dropped 10; count of bases not matched to a gene: 4. CDR1 is MNHEY and CDR2 is SVGEGT in the germline V gene. The CDR3 length is 13 residues. In DNA form, the CDR3 reads TGTGCCAGCAGTTACGAGAGGGGGCGAAAACTGTTTTTT. It is translated as CASSYERGRKLFF.

This clonotype was seen a handful of times. V gene TRBV29-1 combines with J gene TRBJ1-3; TRBD1 matches at 7 bases. The V gene end was trimmed by 7 bases and the J gene end by 4 bases; junction bases not matched to a gene: 7. The CDR3 sequence is 13 residues long. Germline lookup yields CDR1 SQVTM and CDR2 ANQGSEA. The CDR3 loop reads CSADGGQGNTIYF. The CDR3 DNA follows: TGCAGCGCCGACGGGGGACAGGGAAACACCATATATTTT.

A few counts support this clonotype. The genes are TRBV9 and TRBJ2-1; D is undetermined. CDR3 length: 13 residues. Germline CDR1 reads SGDLS; CDR2 reads YYNGEE. Trimming cost V 0 bases and J 3 bases, with 4 bases left between them. CDR3 sequence (DNA): TGTGCCAGCAGCGTAGCGGACTACAATGAGCAGTTCTTC. It translates to CASSVADYNEQFF.

The J gene is TRBJ2-1, the V gene TRBV7-2; 7 bases line up with TRBD2. The germline V gene encodes CDR1 SGHTA and CDR2 FQGNSA. There are 13 residues in the CDR3. The junction had 3 bases not matched to a gene; V was cut back by 0 bases and J by 10 bases. The CDR3 protein is CASSLASGQEQFF. The CDR3 nucleotides are TGTGCCAGCAGCTTAGCTAGCGGGCAGGAGCAGTTCTTC.

CDR3 protein: CSVAGYSTDTQYF. In DNA form, the CDR3 reads TGCAGCGTTGCCGGGTATAGCACAGATACGCAGTATTTT. The rearrangement links TRBV29-1 to TRBJ2-3; D gene uncertain. Trimming shortened V by 4 bases and J by 0 bases, and 8 bases separated the two germline ends. Germline V gene sequence: CDR1 SQVTM, CDR2 ANQGSEA. The CDR3 totals 13 residues.

This clonotype has a handful of counts. The chain has TRBV21-1 and TRBJ2-7; the DNA was not used to check the table's D call, TRBD1. TRBV21-1 is tagged as a pseudogene. The CDR3 loop spans 15 amino acids. The CDR3 DNA reads as TGTGCCAGCAGCAAAGAAGTAGAACCTGTCTACGAGCAGTACTTC. This encodes CASSKEVEPVYEQYF.